Below, 11 T cell receptor beta chains from the same sample are listed, as sequenced in a study of monozygotic twins with inflammatory bowel disease. From the 5' RACE reads, TCRdb lists one entry per CDR3 protein and no DNA. The sample table includes under 150,000 distinct CDR3 sequences. The sequencing input was blood. The source is a human donor with ulcerative colitis or Crohn's disease, or a healthy co-twin of an affected twin (not recorded which).

The rearrangement links TRBV15 to TRBJ2-5; as DNA is missing, the TRBD1 call by TCRdb cannot be tested. The germline CDR1 and CDR2 sequences are LNHNV and YYDKDF (reference sequence). The CDR3 runs 17 residues. This CDR3 reads CATSRNEYSGGSETQYF.

This chain links TRBV20-1 with TRBJ2-7. The CDR3 has 12 residues. The germline V gene encodes CDR1 DFQATT and CDR2 SNEGSKA (reference sequence). The CDR3: CSARGQFYEQYF.

V usage is TRBV4-2 and J usage is TRBJ2-7; TCRdb gives TRBD1 as the D gene, but with no DNA this cannot be confirmed. The CDR3 spans 15 residues. Germline CDR1 is LGHNA and CDR2 is YNFKEQ. CDR3 protein: CASSQYGTGAYEQYF.

The chain uses TRBV6-1 and TRBJ1-1; TCRdb's assignment of TRBD1 cannot be checked, as there is no DNA. Germline CDR1 MNHNS, CDR2 SASEGT. This CDR3 has 16 residues. The CDR3 spells CASSFGQGGSNTEAFF.

This chain uses TRBV7-2 with TRBJ1-3. Germline loops: CDR1 SGHTA, CDR2 FQGNSA. The CDR3 is made up of 15 amino acids. This chain's CDR3 is CASGLVQVSGNTIYF.

The rearrangement joins TRBV5-4 to TRBJ2-2; without DNA, the TCRdb call of TRBD1 cannot be checked. This CDR3 is built from 17 residues. CDR1 is SGHNT, CDR2 YYREEE, per germline (reference sequence). The CDR3: CASSLTDRDADTGELFF.

This chain links TRBV5-1 with TRBJ2-3; TCRdb's D gene call, TRBD2, goes unchecked for lack of DNA. CDR1 and CDR2 (germline): SGHRS, YFSETQ. The CDR3 has 15 amino acids. The CDR3 here is CASSLSLTRPDTQYF.

J is TRBJ1-1 and V is TRBV12-3 or TRBV12-4; TCRdb indicates TRBD1, and absent DNA this call remains unverified. The CDR3 contains 16 residues. CDR3 sequence reads: CASTPGTGGGGVEAFF.

The V gene is TRBV5-1, the J gene TRBJ1-5; the TCRdb call, TRBD1, lacks DNA for checking. Germline V gene sequence: CDR1 SGHRS, CDR2 YFSETQ. CDR3 length equals 14 residues. The CDR3 here is CASSLMSGDQPQHF.

The chain uses TRBV6-5 and TRBJ1-3; the D call from TCRdb, TRBD1, cannot be confirmed without DNA. This CDR3 has 16 amino acids. CDR1 and CDR2 (germline): MNHEY, SVGAGI. This chain's CDR3 is CASSYNRGLSGNTIYF.

V is TRBV11-2 and J is TRBJ2-5. Germline values: CDR1 SGHAT, CDR2 FQNNGV. CDR3 size: 17 residues. The CDR3 sequence is CASSLVRRAAYQETQYF.